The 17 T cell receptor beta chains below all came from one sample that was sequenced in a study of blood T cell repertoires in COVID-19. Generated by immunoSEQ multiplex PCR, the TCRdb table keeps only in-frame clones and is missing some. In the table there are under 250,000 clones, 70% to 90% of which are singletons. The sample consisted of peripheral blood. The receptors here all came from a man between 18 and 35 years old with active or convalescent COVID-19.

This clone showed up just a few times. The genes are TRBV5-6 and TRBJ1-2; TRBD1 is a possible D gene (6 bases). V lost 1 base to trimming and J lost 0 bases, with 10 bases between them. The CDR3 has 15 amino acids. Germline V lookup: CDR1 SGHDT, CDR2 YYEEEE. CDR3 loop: CASSLSQGSNYGYTF. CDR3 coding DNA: TGTGCCAGCAGCTTGAGTCAGGGGTCTAACTATGGCTACACCTTC.

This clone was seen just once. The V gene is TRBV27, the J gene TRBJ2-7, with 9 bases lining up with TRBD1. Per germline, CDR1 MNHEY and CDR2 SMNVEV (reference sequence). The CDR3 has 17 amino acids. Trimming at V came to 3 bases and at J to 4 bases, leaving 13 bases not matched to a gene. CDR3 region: CASSFLPPGQGTYEQYF. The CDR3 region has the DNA TGTGCCAGCAGTTTCCTTCCCCCGGGACAGGGAACTTACGAGCAGTACTTC.

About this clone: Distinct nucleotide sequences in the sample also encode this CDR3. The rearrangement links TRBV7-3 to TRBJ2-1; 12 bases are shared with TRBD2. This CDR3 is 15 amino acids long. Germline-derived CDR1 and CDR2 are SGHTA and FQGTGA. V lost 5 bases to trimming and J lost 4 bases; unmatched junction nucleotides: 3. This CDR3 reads CASSPGLAGYNEQFF. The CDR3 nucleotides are TGTGCCAGCAGCCCTGGACTAGCGGGGTACAATGAGCAGTTCTTC.

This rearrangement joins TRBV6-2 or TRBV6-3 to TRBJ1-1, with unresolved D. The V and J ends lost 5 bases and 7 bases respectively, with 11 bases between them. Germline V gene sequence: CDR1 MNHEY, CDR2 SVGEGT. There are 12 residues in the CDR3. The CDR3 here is CASSTYTGEAFF. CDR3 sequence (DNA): TGTGCCAGCAGTACCTACACGGGTGAAGCTTTCTTT.

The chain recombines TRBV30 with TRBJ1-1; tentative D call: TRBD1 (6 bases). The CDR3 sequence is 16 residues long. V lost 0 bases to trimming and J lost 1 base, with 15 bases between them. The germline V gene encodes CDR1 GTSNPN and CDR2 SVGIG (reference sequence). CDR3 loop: CAWSVLVGQSNTEAFF. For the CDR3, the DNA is TGTGCCTGGAGTGTCCTCGTCGGACAGTCGAACACTGAAGCTTTCTTT.

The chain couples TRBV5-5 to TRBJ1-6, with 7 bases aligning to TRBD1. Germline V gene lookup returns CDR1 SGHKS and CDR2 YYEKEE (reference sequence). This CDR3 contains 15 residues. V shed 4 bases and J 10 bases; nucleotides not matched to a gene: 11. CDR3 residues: CASSRDPSGGSPLHF. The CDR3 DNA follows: TGTGCCAGCAGCCGCGACCCTTCAGGGGGGTCACCCCTCCACTTT.

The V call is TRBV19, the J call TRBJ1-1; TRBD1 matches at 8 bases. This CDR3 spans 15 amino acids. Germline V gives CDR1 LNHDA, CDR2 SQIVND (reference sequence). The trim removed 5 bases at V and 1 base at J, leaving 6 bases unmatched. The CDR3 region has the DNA TGTGCCAGTAGTCTAATGGGACAGGCGAACACTGAAGCTTTCTTT. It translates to CASSLMGQANTEAFF. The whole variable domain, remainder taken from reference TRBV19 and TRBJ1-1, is DGGITQSPKYLFRKEGQNVTLSCEQNLNHDAMYWYRQDPGQGLRLIYYSQIVNDFQKGDIAEGYSVSREKKESFPLTVTSAQKNPTAFYLCASSLMGQANTEAFFGQGTRLTVV.

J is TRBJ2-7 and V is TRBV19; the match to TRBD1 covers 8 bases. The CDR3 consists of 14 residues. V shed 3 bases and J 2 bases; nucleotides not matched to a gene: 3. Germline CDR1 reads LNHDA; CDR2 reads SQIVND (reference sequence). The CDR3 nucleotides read TGTGCCAGTAGTATGAGGGACAGGACCTACGAGCAGTACTTC. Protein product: CASSMRDRTYEQYF.

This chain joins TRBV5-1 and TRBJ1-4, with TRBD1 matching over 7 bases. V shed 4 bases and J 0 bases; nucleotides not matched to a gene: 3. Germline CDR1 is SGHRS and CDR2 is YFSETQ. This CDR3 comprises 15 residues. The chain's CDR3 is CASSPGTATNEKLFF. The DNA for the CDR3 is TGCGCCAGCAGCCCCGGGACAGCAACTAATGAAAAACTGTTTTTT.

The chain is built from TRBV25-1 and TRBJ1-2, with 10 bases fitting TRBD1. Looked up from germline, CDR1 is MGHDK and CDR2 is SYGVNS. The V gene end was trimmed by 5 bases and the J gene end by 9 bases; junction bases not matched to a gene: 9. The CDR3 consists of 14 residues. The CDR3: CASSRTGQGVRYTF. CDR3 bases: TGTGCCAGCAGTCGCACCGGACAGGGGGTACGCTACACCTTC.

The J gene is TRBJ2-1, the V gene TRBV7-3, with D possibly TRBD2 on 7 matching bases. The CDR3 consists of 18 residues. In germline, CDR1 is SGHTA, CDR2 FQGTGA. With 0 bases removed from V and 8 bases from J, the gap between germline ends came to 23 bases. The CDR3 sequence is CASSLTNTGGGASDEQFF. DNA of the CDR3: TGTGCCAGCAGCTTAACGAATACCGGCGGGGGCGCGTCGGATGAGCAGTTCTTC.

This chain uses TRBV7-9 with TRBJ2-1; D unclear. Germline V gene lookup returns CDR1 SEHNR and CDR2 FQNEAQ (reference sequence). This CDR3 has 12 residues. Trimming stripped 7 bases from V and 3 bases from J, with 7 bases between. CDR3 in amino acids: CASTGGYNEQFF. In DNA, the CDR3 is TGTGCCAGCACGGGCGGCTACAATGAGCAGTTCTTC.

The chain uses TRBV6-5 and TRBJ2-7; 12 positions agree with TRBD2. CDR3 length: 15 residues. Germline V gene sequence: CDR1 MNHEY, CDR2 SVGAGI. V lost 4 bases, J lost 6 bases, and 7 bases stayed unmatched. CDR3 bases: TGTGCCAGCAGTTCCTCTAGCGGGGGGGCCGCCGAGCAGTACTTC. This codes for CASSSSSGGAAEQYF.

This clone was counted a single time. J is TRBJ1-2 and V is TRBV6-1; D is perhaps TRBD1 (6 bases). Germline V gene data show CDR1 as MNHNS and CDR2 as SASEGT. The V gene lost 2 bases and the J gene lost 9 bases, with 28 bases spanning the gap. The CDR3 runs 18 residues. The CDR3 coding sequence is TGTGCCAGCAGTGAACAGGTAGTAGGACAGCATCCTTTATGGAGCTACACCTTC. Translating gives CASSEQVVGQHPLWSYTF.

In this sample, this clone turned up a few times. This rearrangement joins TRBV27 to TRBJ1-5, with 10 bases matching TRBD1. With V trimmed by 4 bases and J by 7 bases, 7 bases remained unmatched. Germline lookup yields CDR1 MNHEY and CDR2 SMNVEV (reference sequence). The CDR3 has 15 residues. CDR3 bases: TGTGCCAGCAGTTCGCTCGGGACAGGGGACCAGCCCCAGCATTTT. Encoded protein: CASSSLGTGDQPQHF.

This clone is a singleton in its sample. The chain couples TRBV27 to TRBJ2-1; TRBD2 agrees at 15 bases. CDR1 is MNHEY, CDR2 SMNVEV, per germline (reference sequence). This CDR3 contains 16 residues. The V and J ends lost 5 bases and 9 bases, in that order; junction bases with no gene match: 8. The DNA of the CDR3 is TGTGCCAGCAGTCCACGGACTAGCGGGAGGGCCGTTGAGCAGTTCTTC. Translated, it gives CASSPRTSGRAVEQFF.

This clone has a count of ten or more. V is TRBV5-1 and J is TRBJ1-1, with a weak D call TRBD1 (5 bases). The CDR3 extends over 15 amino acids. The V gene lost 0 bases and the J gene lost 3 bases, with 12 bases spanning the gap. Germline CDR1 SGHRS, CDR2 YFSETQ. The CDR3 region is CASSLAIGVDTEAFF. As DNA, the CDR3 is TGCGCCAGCAGCTTGGCCATAGGGGTCGACACTGAAGCTTTCTTT.